The rows below give T cell receptor beta chains drawn from one sample of a study of T-cell reconstitution after alpha-beta-depleted transplantation in children. One entry per CDR3 protein, called by TCRdb with MiXCR from the PCR reads. Counted here are around 680,000 distinct CDR3 sequences, roughly 17% occurring once; the ten biggest clones make up approximately 1%. The sequencing used PBMCs from the stem cell graft donor, collected from the stem cell graft. These TCRs come from a human donor who donated a stem cell graft to a child with acute myeloid leukemia. The CDR3 runs from the conserved cysteine through the conserved F or W. The D gene is left open where the match is weak. Size is omitted from some rows. Given values are once, few, many or a class for expanded clones.

TRBJ1-2 TRBV7-9 - - TGTGCCAGCAGCGCTGGGGGGGCAATGGACTATGGCTACACCTTC CASSAGGAMDYGYTF
TRBJ2-7 TRBV29-1 TRBD1 many TGCAGCGTTGAAGAGACAGGGGACTACGAGCAGTACTTC CSVEETGDYEQYF
TRBJ2-1 TRBV12-3/TRBV12-4 - few TGTGCCAGCAGGAGCCTCGGGACTCCTCAGTTCTTC CASRSLGTPQFF
TRBJ1-2 TRBV12-3/TRBV12-4 - - TGTGCCAGCAGTTTAAGAAGCCTAAGACAGATCTATGGCTACACCTTC CASSLRSLRQIYGYTF
TRBJ2-3 TRBV4-2 - many TGTGCCAGCAGCCAAGTTGACGATTCTACAGATACGCAGTATTTT CASSQVDDSTDTQYF
TRBJ2-7 TRBV5-4 - - TGTGCCAGCAGCTTGGGGCGGATCAACTACGAGCAGTACTTC CASSLGRINYEQYF
TRBJ2-1 TRBV30 TRBD2 - TGTGCCTGGAGTGGGAGCGGGGGGGCGGAGGAGCAGTTCTTC CAWSGSGGAEEQFF
TRBJ2-1 TRBV20-1 - many TGCAGTGCTAGAGGCGGATTCAATGAGCAGTTCTTC CSARGGFNEQFF
TRBJ1-1 TRBV29-1 - many TGCAGCGTTGCAGCTGGGAGAGACACTGAAGCTTTCTTT CSVAAGRDTEAFF
TRBJ1-4 TRBV11-2 - few TGTGCCAGCAGTCCCCGGGAGGGCAGAGGAGAAAAACTGTTTTTT CASSPREGRGEKLFF
TRBJ1-2 TRBV20-1 - many TGCAGTGCTAGGGTTCCTAACTATGGCTACACCTTC CSARVPNYGYTF
TRBJ1-5 TRBV24-1 - - TGTGCCACCAGTCCCCCCGGTGGGGGCAATCAGCCCCAGCATTTT CATSPPGGGNQPQHF
TRBJ2-7 TRBV10-3 - - TGTGCCATCAAGGGGGGTGAGCAGTACTTC CAIKGGEQYF
TRBJ2-2 TRBV29-1 - many TGCAGCGTCTCAGATCCCGGGGAGCTGTTTTTT CSVSDPGELFF
TRBJ2-3 TRBV6-5 - many TGTGCCAGCAGTTCAGGGTATTATGGCACAGATACGCAGTATTTT CASSSGYYGTDTQYF
TRBJ2-3 TRBV4-1 - many TGCGCCAGCAGCCAAGACAGGGAGTGGGAAGATACGCAGTATTTT CASSQDREWEDTQYF
TRBJ1-1 TRBV9 - many TGTGCCAGCAGCTCCGGACCGGAGGGCACTGAAGCTTTCTTT CASSSGPEGTEAFF
TRBJ1-5 TRBV5-6 - - TGTGCCAGCAGCTTGGGGGGGGACCCTCGCGGTCAGCCCCAGCATTTT CASSLGGDPRGQPQHF
TRBJ1-5 TRBV24-1 - - TGTGCCGCTCAGGGATATGGCAATCAGCCCCAGCATTTT CAAQGYGNQPQHF
TRBJ2-7 TRBV7-2 - - TGTGCCAGCAGCTTAGAAATACCCTGGGCGGGCTACGAGCAGTACTTC CASSLEIPWAGYEQYF
TRBJ2-1 TRBV2 TRBD1 - TGTGCAGGCAGTGAAGGGGGCGAGACAGGGACGCGGAATGAGCAGTTCTTC CAGSEGGETGTRNEQFF
TRBJ1-1 TRBV7-9 - many TGTGCCAGCAGATCGTCACGGGATCGGGGTGTTGCCACTGAAGCTTTCTTT CASRSSRDRGVATEAFF
TRBJ1-2 TRBV20-1 - - TGCAGTGCTAGTCTGAGCGCCTATGGCTACACCTTC CSASLSAYGYTF
TRBJ1-2 TRBV19 - - TGTGCCAGTAGGCGGATAGACTATGGCTACACCTTC CASRRIDYGYTF
TRBJ2-1 TRBV9 TRBD2 many TGTGCCAGCAGCGTAGGGAGCGGGGGGGTCAATGAGCAGTTCTTC CASSVGSGGVNEQFF
TRBJ2-3 TRBV7-9 TRBD2 few TGTGCCAGCAGCGCCTGGGGGGGGGAGGAGGCAGATACGCAGTATTTT CASSAWGGEEADTQYF
TRBJ1-4 TRBV7-6 TRBD1 - TGTGCCAGCAGCTTAGGGGACAGTTGGGAAAAACTGTTTTTT CASSLGDSWEKLFF
TRBJ2-3 TRBV12-3/TRBV12-4 - few TGTGCCAGCAGTTTAGATTTGGGAAGCACAGATACGCAGTATTTT CASSLDLGSTDTQYF
TRBJ1-5 TRBV19 - few TGTGCCAGTACACCTCCGGGGGGGGCCTTCCCCTTAGGGCCCCAGCATTTT CASTPPGGAFPLGPQHF
TRBJ2-5 TRBV7-9 TRBD1 once TGTGCCAGCAGCTCCCGGGACAGGCTCCCGAGAGAGACCCAGTACTTC CASSSRDRLPRETQYF
TRBJ2-3 TRBV12-3/TRBV12-4 - - TGTGCCAGCAGTTTGAGGGGTTTTTTCACAGATACGCAGTATTTT CASSLRGFFTDTQYF
TRBJ2-7 TRBV5-1 - many TGCGCCAGCAGCTTGGTCGGGGCCGACTACGAGCAGTACTTC CASSLVGADYEQYF
TRBJ2-1 TRBV7-9 TRBD1 few TGTGCCAGCAGCCAGGGTGACAGGGGCACTGAGCAGTTCTTC CASSQGDRGTEQFF
TRBJ2-3 TRBV7-8 TRBD2 - TGTGCCAGCAGCTTCCAGCAAATTATCGTACTAGCGGGGGGCCTAGATACGCAGTATTTT CASSFQQIIVLAGGLDTQYF
TRBJ1-5 TRBV4-1 - - TGCGCCAGCAGCCCAACCAGGGGTAAGGGCAATCAGCCCCAGCATTTT CASSPTRGKGNQPQHF
TRBJ2-5 TRBV5-1 - - TGCGCCAGCCTTCACTTTGGTCCTTTACAAGAGACCCAGTACTTC CASLHFGPLQETQYF
TRBJ2-1 TRBV28 - many TGTGCCAGCAGCTCCCGGGACGAGCAGTTCTTC CASSSRDEQFF
TRBJ2-2 TRBV24-1 TRBD1 few TGTGCCACCAGTGAATGGACAGGAGCGAACACCGGGGAGCTGTTTTTT CATSEWTGANTGELFF
TRBJ1-1 TRBV29-1 TRBD1 few TGCAGCGGGGACAGGGGCACTGAAGCTTTCTTT CSGDRGTEAFF
TRBJ2-2 TRBV6-5 - many TGTGCCAGCAGTAACCGTGCCGGGGAGCTGTTTTTT CASSNRAGELFF
TRBJ1-2 TRBV30 TRBD1 many TGTGCCTGGACCTTCGGGACAGGGGGCAACTATGGCTACACCTTC CAWTFGTGGNYGYTF
TRBJ2-2 TRBV7-9 - few TGTGCCAGCCACGAAGGGCCGTCCCCGAACACCGGGGAGCTGTTTTTT CASHEGPSPNTGELFF
TRBJ2-3 TRBV7-2 - many TGTGCCAGCAGCTTATCCGAGGGGACACGCACAGATACGCAGTATTTT CASSLSEGTRTDTQYF
TRBJ1-1 TRBV5-5 - - TGTGCCAGCCGGCAGAGGGATATCGACACTGAAGCTTTCTTT CASRQRDIDTEAFF
TRBJ1-2 TRBV7-2 - few TGTGCCAGCAGCCCGAGGACATCTAACTATGGCTACACCTTC CASSPRTSNYGYTF
TRBJ2-1 TRBV12-3/TRBV12-4 - few TGTGCCAGCAGCAAAACACGGACAGATAGTGAGCAGTTCTTC CASSKTRTDSEQFF
TRBJ1-1 TRBV7-3 - few TGTGCCAGCAGCTTAGGGGGGCCACCTGAAGCTTTCTTT CASSLGGPPEAFF
TRBJ1-4 TRBV5-1 TRBD1 - TGCGCCAGCAGTTCCTCGACAGGGTGGCGGTTCGATCCCTCACGGGAGAATGAAAAACTGTTTTTT CASSSSTGWRFDPSRENEKLFF
TRBJ2-7 TRBV5-1 - - TGCGCCAGCAGCTTGGTAGGGGCCTCCTACGAGCAGTACTTC CASSLVGASYEQYF
TRBJ1-1 TRBV20-1 - many TGCAGTGCTAGGTGGACCATGAACACTGAAGCTTTCTTT CSARWTMNTEAFF
TRBJ1-2 TRBV20-1 - many TGCAGTGCTAGAGATCTGGGAGGCTATGGCTACACCTTC CSARDLGGYGYTF
TRBJ2-6 TRBV12-3/TRBV12-4 - - TGTGCCAGCAGTGCACAGATTCCGGCGGGAGGGGCCAACGTCCTGACTTTC CASSAQIPAGGANVLTF
TRBJ1-5 TRBV4-3 - few TGCGCCAGCAGCCAAGTTCGAGTTGACAGAAACAATCAGCCCCAGCATTTT CASSQVRVDRNNQPQHF
TRBJ1-5 TRBV5-1 - - TGCGCCATCCGGACAGCCCCCAGCTATAGCAATCAGCCCCAGCATTTT CAIRTAPSYSNQPQHF